This record covers a single T cell receptor beta chain. This sample was taken from a study of PD-L1 blockade in urothelial cancer. Study-level information: Chemotherapy regimens numbering 0 to 3 had been given to patients.

This table comes from immunoSEQ multiplex PCR, and its TCRdb copy is limited to in-frame clones, with some not included. The repertoire consists of 45,000 to 60,000 clones, with approximately 80% occurring once and the leading ten covering about 5.8%. The germline CDR1 and CDR2 sequences are SGHAT and FQNNGV. Trimming at V came to 4 bases and at J to 8 bases, leaving 10 bases not matched to a gene. The CDR3 is 15 residues long. This TCR was sampled from a man in his forties with urothelial cancer. The chain is built from TRBV11-2 and TRBJ1-3; 8 bases agree with TRBD1. The sequencing used PBMCs, collected around atezolizumab (anti-PD-L1) treatment. CDR3 DNA sequence: TGTGCCAGCAGCTCACACAGGGGGATAGGGGACACCATATATTTT. It specifies CASSSHRGIGDTIYF.